Listed below are T cell receptor beta chains from one sample, sequenced in a study of cytomegalovirus exposure and HLA in healthy donors. Assay: immunoSEQ multiplex PCR; the TCRdb copy retains only in-frame clones and omits some. Of 150,000 to 200,000 clones listed, less than 90% were seen once; the top ten hold about 1.3%. The sequenced sample was PBMCs. The source is a girl aged 5-17 years in good health and CMV-seropositive. The CDR3 runs from the conserved cysteine through the conserved F or W. Each record gives: D gene, J gene, V gene, clone size, CDR3 DNA, CDR3 protein. D genes are given only for firm matches. Part of the rows lack a size; the others show once, few, many or a class for expanded clones.

- TRBJ2-3 TRBV6-5 once TGTGCCAGCAGGAGGCACACAGATACGCAGTATTTT CASRRHTDTQYF
TRBD2 TRBJ2-7 TRBV6-5 few TGTGCCAGCAGTCAACGGACTAGCGGGAGTTACGAGCAGTACTTC CASSQRTSGSYEQYF
TRBD1 TRBJ2-1 TRBV6-1 - TGTGCCAGCAGTGACAGGGGGAATGAGCAGTTCTTC CASSDRGNEQFF
- TRBJ1-1 TRBV6-5 - TGTGCCAGCAGTTACTTTGAGGTGGCTTTCTTT CASSYFEVAFF
- TRBJ2-7 TRBV5-1 - TGCGCCAGCAGCTTGGCCCTTAGGGGCGAGCAGTACTTC CASSLALRGEQYF
TRBD2 TRBJ2-5 TRBV11-1 few TGTGCCAGCAGCTTTGATAGCGGGTTCGAGACCCAGTACTTC CASSFDSGFETQYF
TRBD2 TRBJ2-3 TRBV5-6 - TGTGCCAGCAGCTCCGGGACTAGCGGGACAGATACGCAGTATTTT CASSSGTSGTDTQYF
- TRBJ2-3 TRBV6-5 - TGTGCCAGCAGGGGTACCGGGGATACGCAGTATTTT CASRGTGDTQYF
- TRBJ1-1 TRBV11-3 - TGTGCCAGCAGCTTCAACGGGAACACTGAAGCTTTCTTT CASSFNGNTEAFF
TRBD1 TRBJ2-7 TRBV2 - TGTGCCAGCAGTGAAACAGGGGAAGTACGCTACGAGCAGTACTTC CASSETGEVRYEQYF
- TRBJ2-7 TRBV5-8 few TGTGCCAGCAGCTTCCGGGAGTACGAGCAGTACTTC CASSFREYEQYF
TRBD1 TRBJ2-7 TRBV7-2 - TGTGCCAGCAGCTTAACCTCGGACAGGGAGTACGAGCAGTACTTC CASSLTSDREYEQYF
TRBD2 TRBJ2-7 TRBV27 - TGTGCCAGCAGTTTATTGGCTGGGGGGGCCTACGAGCAGTACTTC CASSLLAGGAYEQYF
- TRBJ2-7 TRBV27 - TGTGCCAGCAGTTTATATGGCCAGGGGAACCACGAGCAGTACTTC CASSLYGQGNHEQYF
TRBD1 TRBJ1-1 TRBV19 - TGTGCCAGTAGCGATGGACAGGGGAACACTGAAGCTTTCTTT CASSDGQGNTEAFF
- TRBJ2-7 TRBV2 - TGTGCCAGCAGCGGACAGGGGGAGACTAGCGGAGGGGGTAGCAGCTACGAGCAGTACTTC CASSGQGETSGGGSSYEQYF
- TRBJ2-7 TRBV4-2 - TGTGCCAGCAGCCAAGTCGGACAGAGGATTTACGAGCAGTACTTC CASSQVGQRIYEQYF
TRBD2 TRBJ2-5 TRBV19 few TGTGCCAGTAGTGCCCAGCTAGCGGGAGCTTGGGAGACCCAGTACTTC CASSAQLAGAWETQYF
TRBD1 TRBJ2-7 TRBV25-1 once TGTGCCAGCAGTGCTCCGTTCGGCAGGGGGCGCATCGAGCAGTACTTC CASSAPFGRGRIEQYF
- TRBJ2-7 TRBV13 - TGTGCCAGCAGCTCAACCAGCGACGAGCAGTACTTC CASSSTSDEQYF
TRBD2 TRBJ2-7 TRBV2 - TGTGCCAGTGGGGCCCAAGCGGCTAGCGGGAGAGGAGAGCAGTACTTC CASGAQAASGRGEQYF
TRBD2 TRBJ2-1 TRBV6-1 - TGTGCCAGCACGGGGACTAGCGGGTCCTACAATGAGCAGTTCTTC CASTGTSGSYNEQFF
- TRBJ2-7 TRBV11-2 - TGTGCCAGCAGCCCCCCTGACAGATCCGAGCAGTACTTC CASSPPDRSEQYF
- TRBJ1-2 TRBV4-3 - TGCGCCAGCAGCCAAGATCGGTCTGGCGGGGATGGCTACACCTTC CASSQDRSGGDGYTF
- TRBJ2-2 TRBV10-3 - TGTGCCATCAAGGCCGGGGACACCGGGGAGCTGTTTTTT CAIKAGDTGELFF
- TRBJ2-5 TRBV15 - TGTGCCACCAGCAGAGTGGATCAGGCCCAGTACTTC CATSRVDQAQYF